The 27 T cell receptor beta chains below come from one sample, sequenced in a study of T-cell memory formation after mild COVID-19 (dated by TCRdb to the early 2020s). The library was made by 5' RACE. Sequencing was performed on an Illumina NovaSeq 6000. TCRdb ran its own pipeline on the public reads, namely fastp trimming at Q25 and MiXCR clone calling, and kept in-frame beta chains. Rows are combined by CDR3 protein, so each entry shows the most common genes and DNA. For this sample the table gives hundreds of thousands of distinct CDR3 sequences, of which 15% to 20% were detected only once. The ten most abundant clones make up roughly 8.2% of the sample. The sample comprised PBMCs or a T cell subset sorted from them (not recorded which). These receptors all come from an adult woman who had mild COVID-19 (a few samples of this study predate the infection). The sample titles of this study are shuffled in the database, so cell type and time point are left out; the donor was told from shared clones.

The V gene is TRBV4-1, the J gene TRBJ1-5, with D uncertain. The length of the CDR3 is 19 residues. CDR1 is MGHRA, CDR2 YSYEKL, per germline. The V end was cut by 4 bases, the J end by 1 base, with 23 bases between. The CDR3 here is CASSPKVVIGEKSNQPQHF. Here the CDR3 DNA reads TGCGCCAGCAGCCCCAAGGTGGTGATCGGCGAGAAGAGCAATCAGCCCCAGCATTTT.

The rearrangement links TRBV24-1 to TRBJ2-5; TRBD1 matches 8 bases. CDR1 and CDR2 from the germline V gene are KGHDR and SFDVKD. The length of the CDR3 is 15 residues. Losses at the gene ends were 3 bases for V and 5 bases for J; bases not matched to a gene: 7. The CDR3 loop is CATSDRTGWEETQYF. Written as DNA, the CDR3 is TGTGCCACCAGTGATCGGACAGGGTGGGAGGAGACCCAGTACTTC.

This chain links TRBV18 with TRBJ2-5, with D perhaps TRBD2 (6 bases). V was cut by 6 bases and J by 2 bases, with 13 bases left in between. The CDR3 extends over 14 amino acids. CDR1 is KGHSH, CDR2 LQKENI, per germline. The CDR3 nucleotides read TGTGCCAGCTCCGAGCGGGTTATACAAGAGACCCAGTACTTC. It codes for CASSERVIQETQYF. Filled out from reference TRBV18 and TRBJ2-5, the complete variable domain reads NAGVMQNPRHLVRRRGQEARLRCSPMKGHSHVYWYRQLPEEGLKFMVYLQKENIIDESGMPKERFSAEFPKEGPSILRIQQVVRGDSAAYFCASSERVIQETQYFGPGTRLLVL.

This clonotype turned up a few times. As DNA, the CDR3 is TGTGCCAGCAGCTTAGAACGGGGGGGCCAAGAGACCCAGTACTTC. Translation gives CASSLERGGQETQYF. The rearrangement joins TRBV7-2 to TRBJ2-5; 8 positions agree with TRBD2. Losses at the gene ends were 1 base for V and 1 base for J; bases not matched to a gene: 2. This CDR3 is 15 amino acids long. CDR1 is SGHTA and CDR2 is FQGNSA in the germline V gene.

The chain recombines TRBV10-3 with TRBJ2-1; 8 bases match TRBD1. Trimming cost V 4 bases and J 8 bases; bases outside gene matches: 10. This CDR3 comprises 15 residues. CDR1 is ENHRY, CDR2 SYGVKD, per germline. The CDR3 loop reads CAISGPRQGTHEQFF. The CDR3 bases are TGTGCCATCAGTGGCCCGAGACAGGGGACCCATGAGCAGTTCTTC.

The CDR3 protein is CASSSRDSPTHAGYTF. In DNA, the CDR3 is TGTGCCAGCAGCTCCAGGGACAGCCCAACCCATGCGGGCTACACCTTC. This chain connects TRBV7-9 to TRBJ1-2; TRBD1 matches at 7 bases. The CDR3 is 16 residues long. CDR1 is SEHNR, CDR2 FQNEAQ, per germline (reference sequence). J lost 8 bases, V lost 4 bases, and 16 bases had no gene match.

This chain uses TRBV12-3 or TRBV12-4 with TRBJ2-4; D remains unclear. Trimming cost V 3 bases and J 2 bases, with 8 bases left between them. The CDR3 spans 14 residues. The CDR3 reads CASSFDGTKNIQYF. CDR3 nucleotide sequence: TGTGCCAGCAGTTTTGACGGTACCAAAAACATTCAGTACTTC.

This sequence joins TRBV11-1 and TRBJ2-1, with TRBD2 identical over 11 bases. V shed 5 bases and J 6 bases; nucleotides not matched to a gene: 18. CDR3 length equals 19 residues. From germline, CDR1 is SGHAT and CDR2 FQDESV (reference sequence). This chain's CDR3 is CASSNPGTSGGYTFNEQFF. The CDR3 bases are TGTGCCAGCAGCAATCCCGGGACTAGCGGAGGTTACACGTTCAATGAGCAGTTCTTC.

The V and J genes are TRBV9 and TRBJ2-1, with D perhaps TRBD2 (6 bases). CDR1 is SGDLS and CDR2 is YYNGEE in the germline V gene. The V gene lost 2 bases and the J gene lost 1 base, with 19 bases spanning the gap. The CDR3 has 18 amino acids. The CDR3 sequence: CASSVPSDTGGSYNEQFF. Written as DNA, the CDR3 is TGTGCCAGCAGCGTCCCCTCAGACACAGGAGGGTCCTACAATGAGCAGTTCTTC.

This clonotype has a handful of counts. The chain couples TRBV20-1 to TRBJ2-3, with 8 nucleotides matching TRBD2. The V and J ends lost 6 bases and 0 bases, in that order; junction bases with no gene match: 17. The CDR3 runs to 18 residues. Germline CDR1 reads DFQATT; CDR2 reads SNEGSKA (reference sequence). Written as DNA, the CDR3 is TGCAGTGCCGAATCCCCGATTGTGGCTAGCGGGAGCACAGATACGCAGTATTTT. This sequence encodes CSAESPIVASGSTDTQYF.

This clonotype came up many times. The chain combines TRBV5-1 with TRBJ2-5, with 8 positions matching TRBD2. Per the germline V gene, CDR1 is SGHRS and CDR2 is YFSETQ. CDR3 length: 16 residues. Trimming removed 0 bases from V and 2 bases from J; junction bases left unmatched: 6. The CDR3 loop is CASSLGSGGGQETQYF. The DNA of the CDR3 is TGCGCCAGCAGCTTGGGCTCCGGGGGGGGTCAAGAGACCCAGTACTTC.

The table lists this clonotype with a few counts. This rearrangement joins TRBV7-6 to TRBJ2-7, with TRBD2 identical over 7 bases. V shed 1 base, J shed 0 bases, and the junction held 3 bases outside the gene matches. The CDR3 contains 15 residues. The germline CDR1 and CDR2 sequences are SGHVS and FNYEAQ. This CDR3 is CASSLDGGSSYEQYF. CDR3 coding DNA: TGTGCCAGCAGCTTAGACGGCGGGAGCTCCTACGAGCAGTACTTC.

This clonotype came up a few times. This chain connects TRBV5-1 to TRBJ2-2, with TRBD1 matching 9 bases. The V segment lost 5 bases and the J segment 6 bases; nucleotides outside the gene matches: 8. Germline V gives CDR1 SGHRS, CDR2 YFSETQ. There are 15 residues in the CDR3. In DNA form, the CDR3 reads TGCGCCAGCAGAGATGGGACAGGGCGCCCCGGGGAGCTGTTTTTT. This gives the protein CASRDGTGRPGELFF.

This clonotype was seen at least ten times. The V gene is TRBV12-3 or TRBV12-4, the J gene TRBJ1-4; tentatively, D is TRBD1 (5 bases). The CDR3 is made up of 16 amino acids. Trimming removed 6 bases from V and 7 bases from J, with 21 bases in between. CDR3 residues: CASSPARTQQAEKLFF. In DNA form, the CDR3 reads TGTGCCAGCAGCCCTGCAAGGACCCAACAGGCTGAAAAACTGTTTTTT.

The genes are TRBV9 and TRBJ1-1, with no clear D. V lost 0 bases and J 2 bases, leaving 8 bases between the germline ends. Germline V gene lookup returns CDR1 SGDLS and CDR2 YYNGEE. This CDR3 has 14 amino acids. The chain's CDR3 is CASSVDKGNTEAFF. CDR3 sequence (DNA): TGTGCCAGCAGCGTAGATAAGGGTAACACTGAAGCTTTCTTT.

The V gene is TRBV6-5, the J gene TRBJ2-7; 8 bases align to TRBD2. CDR3 length: 14 residues. The germline V gene encodes CDR1 MNHEY and CDR2 SVGAGI. V trimming: 0 bases; J trimming: 5 bases; junction bases outside the gene matches: 3. In nucleotides, the CDR3 is TGTGCCAGCAGTTACTCTAGCGGGATGAACGAGCAGTACTTC. It codes for CASSYSSGMNEQYF.

V usage is TRBV10-3 and J usage is TRBJ2-3; D is possibly TRBD2 (7 bases). The germline gives CDR1 ENHRY, CDR2 SYGVKD. The CDR3 extends over 14 amino acids. V was pared by 2 bases and J by 7 bases, with 13 bases between. The CDR3 region has the DNA TGTGCCATCAGTGAGAGGGGGGGAGTATATACGCAGTATTTT. It yields the protein CAISERGGVYTQYF.

In its sample, this clonotype was seen a few times. The chain combines TRBV6-5 with TRBJ2-1; D could derive from TRBD1 or TRBD2 (5 bases each). Germline CDR1 is MNHEY and CDR2 is SVGAGI. V lost 0 bases and J 4 bases, leaving 13 bases between the germline ends. This CDR3 has 16 residues. The CDR3 spells CASSYSRERGYNEQFF. CDR3 DNA sequence: TGTGCCAGCAGTTACTCCAGGGAACGGGGATACAATGAGCAGTTCTTC.

This clonotype was detected only a few times. V gene TRBV6-1 combines with J gene TRBJ1-1; unclear D gene. V lost 6 bases and J 1 base, leaving 15 bases between the germline ends. CDR1 is MNHNS, CDR2 SASEGT, per germline. The CDR3 is made up of 15 amino acids. The CDR3 DNA sequence: TGTGCCAGCAGCCTATATACAGAGAGGAACACTGAAGCTTTCTTT. It codes for CASSLYTERNTEAFF.

The chain recombines TRBV9 with TRBJ2-1; D is undetermined. Trimming took 0 bases from V and 0 from J, leaving 10 bases between them. This CDR3 spans 16 amino acids. Germline V lookup: CDR1 SGDLS, CDR2 YYNGEE. CDR3 coding DNA: TGTGCCAGCAGCGTAGTGGCGTCGAGCTCCTACAATGAGCAGTTCTTC. Its protein is CASSVVASSSYNEQFF. The full variable domain, in which reference TRBV9 and TRBJ2-1 provide the parts outside the CDR3, is DSGVTQTPKHLITATGQRVTLRCSPRSGDLSVYWYQQSLDQGLQFLIQYYNGEERAKGNILERFSAQQFPDLHSELNLSSLELGDSALYFCASSVVASSSYNEQFFGPGTRLTVL.

This clonotype was detected a few times. This chain joins TRBV4-3 and TRBJ2-7; TRBD1 is a possible D gene (5 bases). Germline V CDR1 and CDR2: LGHNA, YSLEER. The germline V and J ends were trimmed by 0 bases and 5 bases, with 11 bases remaining between them. CDR3 length: 14 amino acids. The CDR3 bases are TGCGCCAGCAGCCAAGACGTGACAGCCGACGAGCAGTACTTC. Its protein is CASSQDVTADEQYF.

The chain links TRBV19 to TRBJ2-6, with D unresolved. The CDR3 loop spans 17 amino acids. V dropped 5 bases and J dropped 0 bases, with 14 bases sitting between them. Germline V gives CDR1 LNHDA, CDR2 SQIVND (reference sequence). CDR3 sequence reads: CASSGDPPFSGANVLTF. Here the CDR3 DNA reads TGTGCCAGTAGTGGCGACCCACCCTTCTCTGGGGCCAACGTCCTGACTTTC.

This clonotype was observed a few times. The CDR3 sequence is CAWSAGLAFDEQFF. In DNA, the CDR3 is TGTGCCTGGAGCGCGGGACTAGCGTTCGATGAGCAGTTCTTC. The chain is built from TRBV30 and TRBJ2-1; TRBD2 matches 10 bases. CDR3 length: 14 amino acids. V trimming: 3 bases; J trimming: 8 bases; junction bases outside the gene matches: 7. Germline values: CDR1 GTSNPN, CDR2 SVGIG (reference sequence).

This clonotype was recorded a few times. The chain uses TRBV6-5 and TRBJ2-1; 13 positions agree with TRBD2. The ends lost 2 bases at V and 4 bases at J; junction bases unmatched: 8. Germline CDR1 MNHEY, CDR2 SVGAGI. The CDR3 extends over 18 amino acids. Here the CDR3 DNA reads TGTGCCAGCAGTTACCGACTAGCGGGAGGTGGGGGGTACAATGAGCAGTTCTTC. It is translated as CASSYRLAGGGGYNEQFF.

The J gene is TRBJ2-7, the V gene TRBV29-1; D is ambiguous. CDR1 and CDR2 from the germline V gene are SQVTM and ANQGSEA. V lost 2 bases and J 0 bases, leaving 5 bases between the germline ends. This CDR3 contains 12 residues. The CDR3 bases are TGCAGCGTTGAAAGCAGCTCCTACGAGCAGTACTTC. It yields the protein CSVESSSYEQYF.

The rearrangement joins TRBV30 to TRBJ2-5; no definite D call. Trimming removed 4 bases from V and 1 base from J, with 7 bases in between. Germline assignment: CDR1 GTSNPN and CDR2 SVGIG (reference sequence). The CDR3 sequence is 12 residues long. CDR3 amino acids: CAWNGGQETQYF. CDR3 bases: TGTGCCTGGAACGGCGGCCAAGAGACCCAGTACTTC.

The chain has TRBV7-9 and TRBJ2-2, with D unclear. V was pared by 4 bases and J by 0 bases, with 9 bases between. CDR1 and CDR2 (germline): SEHNR, FQNEAQ (reference sequence). CDR3 length: 15 amino acids. CDR3 in amino acids: CASSSSTPNTGELFF. The DNA of the CDR3 is TGTGCCAGCAGCTCCTCAACGCCGAACACCGGGGAGCTGTTTTTT.